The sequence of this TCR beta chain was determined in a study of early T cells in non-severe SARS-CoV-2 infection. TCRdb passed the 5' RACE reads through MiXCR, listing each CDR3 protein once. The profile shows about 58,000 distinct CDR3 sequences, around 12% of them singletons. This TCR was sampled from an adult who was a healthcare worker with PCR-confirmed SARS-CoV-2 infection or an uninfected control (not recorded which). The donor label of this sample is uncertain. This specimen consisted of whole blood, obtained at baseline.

The CDR3 loop reads CSVWTGGETQYF. The CDR3 bases are TGCAGCGTCTGGACAGGGGGGGAGACCCAGTACTTC. The chain has TRBV29-1 and TRBJ2-5; 10 nucleotides match TRBD1. The junction had 3 bases not matched to a gene; V was cut back by 6 bases and J by 5 bases. The CDR3 extends over 12 amino acids. Germline V gene lookup returns CDR1 SQVTM and CDR2 ANQGSEA.